This TCR beta chain stems from a study of blood T cell repertoires in COVID-19. The overall study: The samples span acute and convalescent COVID-19 from the United States, Italy and Spain. Nucleic acid was either cDNA or gDNA, and it came from T cells, B-cell-depleted T cells, or PBMCs.

This CDR3 has 14 amino acids. Germline V gene lookup returns CDR1 SGHAT and CDR2 FQNNGV. The J segment lost 2 bases and the V segment lost 8 bases, leaving 7 bases of the junction unmatched. As originally analysed: Amplification with reference gene primers provided the estimates of nucleated cell counts. Sequenced by immunoSEQ multiplex PCR; TCRdb stores in-frame clones only, minus some. Clone size and the V and J calls come from that table; the DNA yielded D and trimming. The data show 75,000 or so clones, about four fifths seen once. The sequence was collected from a man aged 45-60 years with acute or convalescent COVID-19. The V and J genes are TRBV11-2 and TRBJ2-3; 7 positions agree with TRBD2. Source material: peripheral blood. The CDR3 here is CASGSGPNTDTQYF. The DNA for the CDR3 is TGTGCCAGCGGTAGCGGGCCCAACACAGATACGCAGTATTTT.